What follows are 23 T cell receptor beta chains derived from one specimen sequenced in a study of beta chain features in type 1 diabetes (dated by TCRdb to the late 2010s). Study-wide conclusions, independent of this receptor: Type 1 diabetes patients showed a moderate but significant shortening of TCRB CDR3 length in all four CD4+ subsets.

Their recognized antigens are unknown. Library creation used the immunoSEQ multiplex PCR assay. The entire amount of isolated RNA was reverse transcribed using the High Capacity cDNA Reverse Transcription Kit, so the sequenced TCRB transcripts were expressed ones. The table was pulled from immuneACCESS by TCRdb, which kept in-frame rearrangements only. Such tables lose some clones; where checked, under half of the loss comes from unresolved V genes, and the rest has no known cause. Present in this sample are some 640,000 clones, roughly 13% of which were seen just once. Jointly, the top ten make up just under 0.04% of the sample. Specimen: naive CD4+ T cells from blood. The cell subset or site label, as the study defines it: true naive CD4+ T cells. These receptors were collected from a man between 18 and 29 years old with type 1 diabetes.

This chain connects TRBV7-9 to TRBJ2-2; the match to TRBD2 covers 7 bases. CDR1 and CDR2 (germline): SEHNR, FQNEAQ (reference sequence). CDR3 length: 16 residues. Trimming took 5 bases from V and 1 from J; bases not matched to a gene: 7. For the CDR3, the DNA is TGTGCCAGCAGCGGGCTGGCGGGAGTGAACACCGGGGAGCTGTTTTTT. This codes for CASSGLAGVNTGELFF.

In this sample, this clone turned up once. The chain links TRBV2 to TRBJ2-5; 7 positions agree with TRBD2. Germline V gene sequence: CDR1 SNHLY, CDR2 FYNNEI. V lost 1 base and J lost 5; bases outside the gene matches: 7. The CDR3 spans 15 residues. CDR3: CASSEEAAGVETQYF. The CDR3 region has the DNA TGTGCCAGCAGTGAAGAGGCGGCGGGAGTCGAGACCCAGTACTTC. Filled out from reference TRBV2 and TRBJ2-5, the complete variable domain reads EPEVTQTPSHQVTQMGQEVILRCVPISNHLYFYWYRQILGQKVEFLVSFYNNEISEKSEIFDDQFSVERPDGSNFTLKIRSTKLEDSAMYFCASSEEAAGVETQYFGPGTRLLVL.

The V gene is TRBV11-2, the J gene TRBJ1-1; tentative D call: TRBD1 (6 bases). Germline V CDR1 and CDR2: SGHAT, FQNNGV. Trimming removed 2 bases from V and 5 bases from J, with 15 bases in between. There are 15 residues in the CDR3. For the CDR3, the DNA is TGTGCCAGCAGCTTAAGTCAGGGGCTGGGAACTGAAGCTTTCTTT. The encoded protein is CASSLSQGLGTEAFF.

In its sample, this clone was seen a few times. Other nucleotide sequences in the sample specify the same CDR3. The rearrangement links TRBV18 to TRBJ2-1; unclear D gene. CDR3 size: 11 residues. Germline V lookup: CDR1 KGHSH, CDR2 LQKENI. Trimming removed 2 bases at V and 6 bases at J, with 2 bases between. The CDR3 DNA reads as TGTGCCAGCTCACCAGGCAATGAGCAGTTCTTC. Its translation is CASSPGNEQFF.

This clone has only a few counts. V is TRBV29-1 and J is TRBJ1-4, with TRBD1 matching 8 bases. The germline CDR1 and CDR2 sequences are SQVTM and ANQGSEA. CDR3 length: 12 amino acids. The junction had 3 bases not matched to a gene; V was cut back by 6 bases and J by 6 bases. DNA of the CDR3: TGCAGCGTAACAGGGGGAGATGAAAAACTGTTTTTT. Protein: CSVTGGDEKLFF.

The genes are TRBV28 and TRBJ2-1; maybe TRBD1 (5 bases). The V gene's germline CDR1 is MDHEN and CDR2 SYDVKM. Trimming cost V 8 bases and J 1 base, with 15 bases left between them. This CDR3 has 15 residues. CDR3 amino acids: CASLTTERSYNEQFF. The DNA for the CDR3 is TGTGCCAGCCTTACGACAGAGAGATCCTACAATGAGCAGTTCTTC.

This clone was seen more than once but under ten times. The rearrangement uses TRBV5-1 and TRBJ2-7; D remains unclear. This CDR3 spans 12 amino acids. V dropped 1 base and J dropped 3 bases, with 5 bases sitting between them. Per germline, CDR1 SGHRS and CDR2 YFSETQ. The CDR3 sequence: CASSLTVYEQYF. The CDR3 coding sequence is TGCGCCAGCAGCTTGACCGTCTACGAGCAGTACTTC.

This clone has just a few counts. The chain recombines TRBV11-3 with TRBJ2-1; D may match TRBD1 or TRBD2 (6 bases each). Trimming shortened V by 6 bases and J by 4 bases, and 13 bases separated the two germline ends. The CDR3 covers 14 residues. The germline CDR1 and CDR2 sequences are SGHNT and YENEEA. CDR3 region: CASSPIGGYNEQFF. The DNA for the CDR3 is TGTGCCAGCAGTCCTATAGGGGGGTACAATGAGCAGTTCTTC.

V and J are TRBV28 and TRBJ2-2, with TRBD1 matching 12 bases. The germline gives CDR1 MDHEN, CDR2 SYDVKM. CDR3 size: 16 residues. The trim removed 2 bases at V and 9 bases at J, leaving 7 bases unmatched. The CDR3 protein is CASSLAPGQGARELFF. The CDR3 DNA follows: TGTGCCAGCAGTTTAGCGCCGGGACAGGGGGCTCGGGAGCTGTTTTTT.

This clone turned up a few times. This chain links TRBV5-4 with TRBJ1-1; TRBD1 matches 8 bases. Germline CDR1 SGHNT, CDR2 YYREEE (reference sequence). The CDR3 spans 16 residues. The V gene end was trimmed by 0 bases and the J gene end by 5 bases; junction bases not matched to a gene: 9. CDR3 loop: CASSLAPTGAETEAFF. CDR3 bases: TGTGCCAGCAGCTTGGCCCCGACAGGGGCGGAAACTGAAGCTTTCTTT.

This clone was picked up a small number of times. V gene TRBV7-2 combines with J gene TRBJ2-5; D not certain. Germline CDR1 reads SGHTA; CDR2 reads FQGNSA. Trimming removed 3 bases from V and 2 bases from J, with 4 bases in between. The CDR3 loop spans 12 amino acids. This chain's CDR3 is CASSFNQETQYF. As DNA, the CDR3 is TGTGCCAGCAGCTTTAATCAAGAGACCCAGTACTTC.

This CDR3 is CAAPRRESGEQFF. Here the CDR3 DNA reads TGTGCCGCCCCGCGGCGGGAGAGTGGTGAGCAGTTCTTC. This sequence joins TRBV30 and TRBJ2-1; TRBD2 matches at 7 bases. The J segment lost 9 bases and the V segment lost 8 bases, leaving 13 bases of the junction unmatched. CDR3 length: 13 residues. Germline values: CDR1 GTSNPN, CDR2 SVGIG (reference sequence).

In its sample, this clone was seen a few times. The chain joins TRBV7-2 to TRBJ2-7; TRBD2 agrees at 11 bases. Trimming removed 5 bases from V and 2 bases from J; junction bases left unmatched: 11. The CDR3 runs 17 residues. The germline V gene encodes CDR1 SGHTA and CDR2 FQGNSA. The CDR3 DNA reads TGTGCCAGCAGCCTTAGAACCGCACTAGCGGGGGCCTACGAGCAGTACTTC. Translated, it gives CASSLRTALAGAYEQYF.

V gene TRBV6-5 combines with J gene TRBJ2-3; D gene ambiguous. The CDR3 has 15 amino acids. The germline V gene has CDR1 MNHEY and CDR2 SVGAGI. V dropped 0 bases and J dropped 4 bases, with 11 bases sitting between them. The CDR3 here is CASSYSYMHADTQYF. CDR3 in DNA: TGTGCCAGCAGTTACTCGTATATGCACGCAGATACGCAGTATTTT.

The chain couples TRBV11-2 to TRBJ2-1, with D perhaps TRBD1 (6 bases). This CDR3 comprises 17 residues. CDR1 SGHAT and CDR2 FQNNGV come from the germline V gene. The V and J ends lost 5 bases and 2 bases respectively, with 19 bases between them. CDR3 bases: TGTGCCAGCAGCCATCAGGCGGGCAGGGGCACCTACAATGAGCAGTTCTTC. Protein product: CASSHQAGRGTYNEQFF.

The rearrangement uses TRBV4-3 and TRBJ2-5, with D possibly called TRBD1 or TRBD2 (5 bases each). Germline assignment: CDR1 LGHNA and CDR2 YSLEER. The CDR3 contains 13 residues. V lost 1 base to trimming and J lost 11 bases, with 14 bases between them. The DNA for the CDR3 is TGCGCCAGCAGCCAAGTACCGTCGGGACGGCAGTACTTC. This gives the protein CASSQVPSGRQYF.

This clone was seen a handful of times. V gene TRBV20-1 combines with J gene TRBJ2-1; D perhaps matches TRBD2 (5 bases). Germline V gene sequence: CDR1 DFQATT, CDR2 SNEGSKA (reference sequence). V dropped 0 bases and J dropped 9 bases, with 6 bases sitting between them. There are 11 residues in the CDR3. CDR3 sequence reads: CSARDRGEQFF. Here the CDR3 DNA reads TGCAGTGCTAGAGATCGGGGTGAGCAGTTCTTC.

This clone showed up just a few times. The rearrangement joins TRBV7-9 to TRBJ1-4; possible D gene TRBD1, 6 bases. Germline values: CDR1 SEHNR, CDR2 FQNEAQ (reference sequence). The V gene lost 5 bases and the J gene lost 0 bases, with 13 bases spanning the gap. The CDR3 extends over 16 amino acids. In nucleotides, the CDR3 is TGTGCCAGCAGCCCCCGGGGGGCAGCAACTAATGAAAAACTGTTTTTT. Translation: CASSPRGAATNEKLFF.

This clone was counted between two and nine times. V and J are TRBV19 and TRBJ2-1; 12 bases align to TRBD2. Looked up from germline, CDR1 is LNHDA and CDR2 is SQIVND (reference sequence). V was clipped by 4 bases and J by 4 bases; unmatched bases: 2. This CDR3 spans 15 amino acids. The CDR3 coding sequence is TGTGCCAGTAGTACGCTAGCGGGAGGGTACAATGAGCAGTTCTTC. Its translation is CASSTLAGGYNEQFF.

This clone was seen only a few times. This rearrangement joins TRBV9 to TRBJ2-1; TRBD2 aligns across 8 bases. V lost 4 bases and J lost 6; bases outside the gene matches: 9. The CDR3 contains 15 residues. The V gene's germline CDR1 is SGDLS and CDR2 YYNGEE. The CDR3 nucleotides are TGTGCCAGCAGCCTAGTGGTAGCGGGGATCAATGAGCAGTTCTTC. It specifies CASSLVVAGINEQFF.

This clone was counted only a few times. The chain is built from TRBV7-2 and TRBJ2-5, with 7 bases fitting TRBD1. Unmatched junction bases numbered 7, after V lost 5 bases and J lost 1 base. The CDR3 has 15 residues. Germline lookup yields CDR1 SGHTA and CDR2 FQGNSA. The CDR3 coding sequence is TGTGCCAGCAGCCCTCGGACAGGAGCCCAAGAGACCCAGTACTTC. Protein product: CASSPRTGAQETQYF.

J is TRBJ2-5 and V is TRBV29-1; no clear D gene. V was shortened by 0 bases and J by 5 bases, with 10 bases between the two germline ends. CDR1 and CDR2 from the germline V gene are SQVTM and ANQGSEA. CDR3 length equals 13 residues. This CDR3 is CSVEETSWETQYF. CDR3 DNA: TGCAGCGTTGAAGAAACGAGTTGGGAGACCCAGTACTTC.

The rearrangement links TRBV30 to TRBJ2-7; 7 bases line up with TRBD2. V was clipped by 4 bases and J by 6 bases; unmatched bases: 9. This CDR3 is 13 amino acids long. CDR1 is GTSNPN, CDR2 SVGIG, per germline (reference sequence). The CDR3 DNA reads TGTGCCTGGATTCGAGTCCGCGGGGGCGAGCAGTACTTC. Translated: CAWIRVRGGEQYF.